The 29 T cell receptor beta chains below were found in one sample sequenced in a study of Graves' ophthalmopathy and Graves' hyperthyroidism. Amplification from RNA transcripts yielded the TCR beta CDR3 regions. HTBI primers served in a first-round RT-PCR, which a second-round multiplex PCR followed. TCRdb analysed the multiplex PCR reads with MiXCR anew, one entry per CDR3 protein. This sample carries about 700,000 distinct CDR3 sequences, over 40% of them seen once, and the ten largest clones take over 2.5%. Sequencing used peripheral blood. The receptors come from an adult man with Graves' ophthalmopathy.

This clonotype was observed many times. One junction end disagrees with the germline gene, perhaps due to a read error. The chain couples TRBV5-1 to TRBJ2-2; unclear D gene. Germline values: CDR1 SGHRS, CDR2 YFSETQ. The CDR3 consists of 14 residues. The chain's CDR3 is CASSLAPNTGELFF. The CDR3 DNA reads as TGTGCCAGCAGCTTAGCTCCAAACACCGGGGAGCTGTTTTTT.

Ten or more counts support this clonotype. This chain joins TRBV25-1 and TRBJ1-1; D is perhaps TRBD1 (5 bases). The V end was cut by 4 bases, the J end by 1 base, with 19 bases between. The CDR3 sequence is 17 residues long. Germline CDR1 and CDR2: MGHDK and SYGVNS. CDR3 amino acids: CASSASFPRGRNTEAFF. Written as DNA, the CDR3 is TGTGCCAGCAGTGCTTCATTTCCTAGGGGTAGGAACACTGAAGCTTTCTTT.

This clonotype was observed once. A much more abundant neighbour one base away suggests this may be a read error. The chain joins TRBV7-2 to TRBJ1-1; the match to TRBD1 covers 7 bases. This CDR3 is built from 15 residues. Trimming removed 8 bases from V and 4 bases from J; junction bases left unmatched: 13. Germline CDR1 and CDR2: SGHTA and FQGNSA. DNA for the CDR3: TGTGCCAGCTGTCCTAGGACAGGTCCGGGCACTGAAGCTTTCTTT. Amino acids: CASCPRTGPGTEAFF.

V is TRBV2 and J is TRBJ1-1; no definite D call. Trimming cost V 5 bases and J 2 bases, with 15 bases left between them. This CDR3 spans 15 amino acids. The germline CDR1 and CDR2 sequences are SNHLY and FYNNEI. CDR3: CASSLSVRGNTEAFF. In DNA form, the CDR3 reads TGTGCCAGCAGTTTATCGGTTCGTGGAAACACTGAAGCTTTCTTT.

The chain employs TRBV19 and TRBJ1-2, with TRBD1 identical over 8 bases. This CDR3 has 15 amino acids. Germline loops: CDR1 LNHDA, CDR2 SQIVND (reference sequence). V lost 5 bases and J lost 2; bases outside the gene matches: 7. The CDR3 loop is CASSSRRQGNYGYTF. The CDR3 DNA reads TGTGCCAGTAGTTCAAGGAGACAGGGGAACTATGGCTACACCTTC.

A remark on this clonotype: One base away lies a much larger clone, so this may be a sequencing read error. The chain uses TRBV10-3 and TRBJ1-2; D is unresolved. CDR1 is ENHRY, CDR2 SYGVKD, per germline. V was pared by 3 bases and J by 4 bases, with 9 bases between. This CDR3 contains 13 residues. The CDR3 nucleotides are TGTGCCATCAGTGAATTTGTGAGCTATGGCTACACCTTC. It codes for CAISEFVSYGYTF.

This clonotype has a handful of counts. This clone may be a read error of a much larger clone one base away. The chain recombines TRBV12-3 or TRBV12-4 with TRBJ2-5, with D perhaps TRBD2 (7 bases). The CDR3 runs to 14 residues. CDR3 amino acids: CASSPPRGQETQCF. The CDR3 bases are TGTGCCAGCAGTCCGCCGCGGGGGCAAGAGACCCAGTGCTTC.

The chain uses TRBV5-1 and TRBJ1-6, with D perhaps matching TRBD1 (6 bases). The CDR3 contains 16 residues. CDR1 and CDR2 from the germline V gene are SGHRS and YFSETQ. Trimming pared 4 bases from V and 10 bases from J, leaving 21 bases between. CDR3 sequence: CASSQQGQAGESPLHF. The CDR3 region has the DNA TGCGCCAGCAGCCAACAGGGTCAAGCCGGGGAATCACCCCTCCACTTT.

This clonotype was found once. One end of the junction fails to match germline, which may point to a read error. The rearrangement uses TRBV5-4 and TRBJ2-5, with D perhaps TRBD1 (7 bases). Germline lookup yields CDR1 SGHNT and CDR2 YYREEE (reference sequence). The CDR3 is 15 amino acids. The CDR3 loop is CASSPYRGTEEAQYF. In nucleotides, the CDR3 is TGTGCCAGCAGTCCTTATCGGGGGACAGAAGAGGCCCAGTACTTC.

This clonotype was picked up many times. CDR3 residues: CASSNGRYYGYTF. In DNA, the CDR3 is TGTGCCAGTAGTAACGGACGGTATTATGGCTACACCTTC. The V gene is TRBV19, the J gene TRBJ1-2, with D unclear. Between the trimmed V and J ends, which lost 4 bases and 5 bases, there was a span of 11 bases. The V gene's germline CDR1 is LNHDA and CDR2 SQIVND (reference sequence). The CDR3 runs to 13 residues.

About this clonotype itself: A junction end diverges from the germline sequence, so it may reflect a read error. CDR3 sequence reads: CASSLTGIYEQCF. The CDR3 nucleotides read TGTGCCAGCAGCTTAACCGGAATCTACGAGCAGTGCTTC. The J gene is TRBJ2-7, the V gene TRBV7-9, with D unclear. Germline CDR1 and CDR2: SEHNR and FQNEAQ (reference sequence). This CDR3 is 13 amino acids long.

This clonotype was seen repeatedly, ten times or more. This chain links TRBV19 with TRBJ1-6; a weak D match, TRBD1 (5 bases). Germline CDR1 is LNHDA and CDR2 is SQIVND (reference sequence). The ends were cut back, 4 bases at V and 7 bases at J, with 14 bases in the middle. The CDR3 loop spans 15 amino acids. DNA of the CDR3: TGTGCCAGTAGTAGGGACCGCGGGGGAAATTCACCCCTCCACTTT. This gives the protein CASSRDRGGNSPLHF.

Turning to this clonotype: A much larger clonotype is one base distant, so this may be a read error. The chain joins TRBV9 to TRBJ2-7; 9 bases align to TRBD1. The germline CDR1 and CDR2 sequences are SGDLS and YYNGEE. The CDR3 sequence is 15 residues long. The CDR3 region is CAGSYFGGQGDEQYF. The CDR3 DNA reads TGCGCCGGCAGCTACTTCGGGGGACAGGGTGACGAGCAGTACTTC.

In this sample, this clonotype turned up many times. The chain carries TRBV19 and TRBJ1-1; D might be TRBD1 (5 bases). Trimming left V 2 bases short and J 4 bases short, with 11 bases between. The germline V gene encodes CDR1 LNHDA and CDR2 SQIVND (reference sequence). The CDR3 runs to 14 residues. The DNA for the CDR3 is TGTGCCAGTAGTATATTTCCAGGGAGCACTGAAGCTTTCTTT. This translates into CASSIFPGSTEAFF.

Details on this clonotype: A much larger clone differs by one base, so this may be a read error. This chain connects TRBV12-3 or TRBV12-4 to TRBJ2-5, with TRBD2 as a possible D gene (5 bases). The CDR3 has 13 residues. V lost 6 bases and J 4 bases, leaving 12 bases between the germline ends. The CDR3 DNA reads as TGTGCCAGCAGCCGACAAGAGGGAGAGACCCAGTACTTC. Translating gives CASSRQEGETQYF.

This clonotype was counted many times. This chain links TRBV7-2 with TRBJ2-7; 7 bases line up with TRBD1. Per the germline V gene, CDR1 is SGHTA and CDR2 is FQGNSA. The junction had 11 bases not matched to a gene; V was cut back by 0 bases and J by 3 bases. CDR3 size: 17 residues. The CDR3 DNA reads as TGTGCCAGCAGCTTAGCCAAAAGAGGGGGCAGTAGCTACGAGCAGTACTTC. Residues: CASSLAKRGGSSYEQYF. The full variable domain, its missing parts supplied by reference TRBV7-2 and TRBJ2-7, is GAGVSQSPSNKVTEKGKDVELRCDPISGHTALYWYRQSLGQGLEFLIYFQGNSAPDKSGLPSDRFSAERTGGSVSTLTIQRTQQEDSAVYLCASSLAKRGGSSYEQYFGPGTRLTVT.

The chain uses TRBV10-3 and TRBJ2-7, with 14 bases aligning to TRBD2. V shed 9 bases and J 0 bases; nucleotides not matched to a gene: 1. The CDR3 is 14 amino acids. CDR1 is ENHRY and CDR2 is SYGVKD in the germline V gene. The chain's CDR3 is CAIGLAGGSYEQYF. In nucleotides, the CDR3 is TGTGCCATAGGACTAGCGGGGGGCTCCTACGAGCAGTACTTC.

V and J are TRBV7-2 and TRBJ2-5; 7 bases fit TRBD2. Germline CDR1 is SGHTA and CDR2 is FQGNSA. The CDR3 extends over 16 amino acids. V was clipped by 1 base and J by 2 bases; unmatched bases: 7. CDR3 nucleotides: TGTGCCAGCAGCTTAGAGGGAGGGGCGCTTCAAGAGACCCAGTACTTC. Translation gives CASSLEGGALQETQYF.

Comments on this clonotype: The junction shows a germline mismatch at one end, possibly a read error. This chain joins TRBV7-9 and TRBJ2-3; D may correspond to TRBD1 or TRBD2 (5 bases each). The CDR3 is 16 amino acids. Germline-derived CDR1 and CDR2 are SEHNR and FQNEAQ (reference sequence). The CDR3 region is CASGAPGTALTDAQYF. Here the CDR3 DNA reads TGTGCCAGCGGAGCGCCCGGGACCGCCCTCACAGATGCGCAGTATTTT. Complete variable domain (other parts from reference TRBV7-9 and TRBJ2-3): DTGVSQNPRHKITKRGQNVTFRCDPISEHNRLYWYRQTLGQGPEFLTYFQNEAQLEKSRLLSDRFSAERPKGSFSTLEIQRTEQGDSAMYLCASGAPGTALTDAQYFGPGTRLTVL.

The chain joins TRBV24-1 to TRBJ2-2, with D perhaps TRBD1 (6 bases). The CDR3 totals 14 residues. Looked up from germline, CDR1 is KGHDR and CDR2 is SFDVKD. The V and J ends lost 7 bases and 1 base respectively, with 9 bases between them. CDR3 bases: TGTGCCACCAGCAGACAGGAGAACACCGGGGAGCTGTTTTTT. This codes for CATSRQENTGELFF.

As for this clonotype: One end of the junction does not line up with germline, which may come from a read error. The chain carries TRBV2 and TRBJ2-5; the match to TRBD1 covers 11 bases. Per the germline V gene, CDR1 is SNHLY and CDR2 is FYNNEI. The CDR3 runs 14 residues. The CDR3 reads CASSWTGGQGTQYF. DNA for the CDR3: TGTGCCAGCAGTTGGACAGGGGGCCAAGGGACCCAGTACTTC.

The V call is TRBV6-5, the J call TRBJ1-1; 10 bases match TRBD1. Per germline, CDR1 MNHEY and CDR2 SVGAGI. The CDR3 has 13 residues. V lost 4 bases, J lost 8 bases, and 4 bases stayed unmatched. The CDR3: CASSFRTGGEAFF. The DNA of the CDR3 is TGTGCCAGCAGTTTTCGGACAGGGGGGGAAGCTTTCTTT.

This clonotype was picked up one time. The chain has TRBV7-2 and TRBJ1-5, with D tentatively TRBD1 (6 bases). CDR1 SGHTA and CDR2 FQGNSA come from the germline V gene. V lost 6 bases to trimming and J lost 4 bases, with 16 bases between them. This CDR3 spans 15 amino acids. CDR3 coding DNA: TGTGCCAGCAGTTTAAGGGGGACGAGTAATCAGCCCCAGCATTTT. Translating it yields CASSLRGTSNQPQHF. Variable domain in full (rest from reference TRBV7-2 and TRBJ1-5): GAGVSQSPSNKVTEKGKDVELRCDPISGHTALYWYRQSLGQGLEFLIYFQGNSAPDKSGLPSDRFSAERTGGSVSTLTIQRTQQEDSAVYLCASSLRGTSNQPQHFGDGTRLSIL.

At least ten counts were recorded for this clonotype. The V gene is TRBV19, the J gene TRBJ1-3; D gene unclear. CDR1 is LNHDA, CDR2 SQIVND, per germline (reference sequence). Trimming took 5 bases from V and 7 from J, leaving 9 bases between them. The CDR3 runs to 12 residues. The CDR3 protein is CASSLNWNTIYF. As DNA, the CDR3 is TGTGCCAGTAGTTTAAATTGGAACACCATATATTTT.

This clonotype was recorded at least ten times. A read error may produce the germline difference seen at one junction end. The chain is built from TRBV2 and TRBJ2-7; D unclear. The CDR3 loop spans 12 amino acids. Germline V lookup: CDR1 SNHLY, CDR2 FYNNEI. The CDR3 sequence: CAIDSTSSEQYF. As DNA, the CDR3 is TGTGCCATCGACTCAACCTCCTCCGAGCAGTACTTC.

V and J are TRBV7-2 and TRBJ2-5, with 9 bases fitting TRBD1. The CDR3 sequence is 16 residues long. Germline V gene data show CDR1 as SGHTA and CDR2 as FQGNSA. The V and J ends lost 7 bases and 3 bases, in that order; junction bases with no gene match: 12. The CDR3 region has the DNA TGTGCCAGCACCAGGACAGGGGCGACGTCGGAAGAGACCCAGTACTTC. Protein product: CASTRTGATSEETQYF.

This clonotype was detected ten times or more. This chain joins TRBV20-1 and TRBJ2-5; D call uncertain. V was pared by 0 bases and J by 1 base, with 0 bases between. CDR1 and CDR2 (germline): DFQATT, SNEGSKA (reference sequence). The CDR3 runs 11 residues. The CDR3: CSARDQETQYF. CDR3 sequence (DNA): TGCAGTGCTAGAGACCAAGAGACCCAGTACTTC.

This clonotype was seen more than once but under ten times. The rearrangement joins TRBV3-1 to TRBJ2-7, with a tentative D call TRBD2 (7 bases). V lost 4 bases, J lost 5 bases, and 15 bases lay in between. Germline CDR1 reads LGHDT; CDR2 reads YNNKEL (reference sequence). The CDR3 consists of 14 residues. The CDR3 loop is CASSPRGASNEQYF. DNA of the CDR3: TGTGCCAGCAGCCCCCGGGGGGCCTCGAACGAGCAGTACTTC.

This clonotype was counted ten times or more. The gene calls are TRBV29-1 and TRBJ2-7; 7 positions agree with TRBD1. Germline CDR1 is SQVTM and CDR2 is ANQGSEA. The J segment lost 6 bases and the V segment lost 4 bases, leaving 12 bases of the junction unmatched. This CDR3 comprises 14 residues. The CDR3 here is CSVVWVGGSREQYF. The CDR3, as DNA: TGCAGCGTTGTGTGGGTAGGGGGCTCTCGCGAGCAGTACTTC.